One sample yielded the 25 T cell receptor beta chains listed below, sequenced in a study of shared clonotypes between healthy human individuals. The method was immunoSEQ multiplex PCR; TCRdb's version includes in-frame clones alone and lacks a portion of them. The repertoire holds 1.6 million or so clones, with 98% to 99% as singletons. Sequencing used naive CD4+ T cells sorted from blood. Stated subset: CD45RA+ positively selected. Every receptor here comes from a young man in good health.

The chain uses TRBV7-9 and TRBJ2-7; 7 positions match TRBD1. The CDR3 is 14 amino acids. V was pared by 2 bases and J by 0 bases, with 1 base of the junction left unmatched. Germline V CDR1 and CDR2: SEHNR, FQNEAQ (reference sequence). CDR3 loop: CASSLTGDSYEQYF. The DNA of the CDR3 is TGTGCCAGCAGCTTAACAGGGGACTCCTACGAGCAGTACTTC.

This chain connects TRBV7-9 to TRBJ2-5; no reliable D call. V was shortened by 5 bases and J by 1 base, with 8 bases between the two germline ends. The CDR3 is 13 residues long. The germline gives CDR1 SEHNR, CDR2 FQNEAQ (reference sequence). The CDR3 DNA is TGTGCCAGCAGCGACCAGATCCAAGAGACCCAGTACTTC. It encodes CASSDQIQETQYF.

The chain combines TRBV5-1 with TRBJ2-7; either TRBD1 or TRBD2 may fit D (5 bases each). The CDR3 consists of 17 residues. Germline V gene data show CDR1 as SGHRS and CDR2 as YFSETQ. Between the trimmed V and J ends, which lost 3 bases and 0 bases, there was a span of 19 bases. The CDR3 nucleotides are TGCGCCAGCAGCTCGAGCACCGGGACGGCTAGCTCCTACGAGCAGTACTTC. Protein product: CASSSSTGTASSYEQYF.

This chain uses TRBV5-4 with TRBJ1-1; D is uncertain. Germline CDR1 is SGHNT and CDR2 is YYREEE (reference sequence). This CDR3 is 15 amino acids long. The V gene lost 2 bases and the J gene lost 4 bases, with 15 bases spanning the gap. This CDR3 reads CASSFPLAVGTEAFF. The CDR3 DNA sequence: TGTGCCAGCAGCTTTCCGTTGGCGGTGGGCACTGAAGCTTTCTTT.

The chain combines TRBV5-1 with TRBJ2-7; D is uncertain. There are 15 residues in the CDR3. The germline V gene has CDR1 SGHRS and CDR2 YFSETQ. Trimming removed 0 bases from V and 2 bases from J, with 12 bases in between. CDR3 residues: CASSLARTPTYEQYF. CDR3 sequence (DNA): TGCGCCAGCAGCTTGGCACGGACGCCTACCTACGAGCAGTACTTC.

This clone was counted once. The V and J genes are TRBV7-9 and TRBJ1-1; 7 bases align to TRBD1. The CDR3 covers 14 residues. V gave up 4 bases and J gave up 1 base; unmatched junction bases: 3. Germline V gives CDR1 SEHNR, CDR2 FQNEAQ (reference sequence). Written as DNA, the CDR3 is TGTGCCAGCAGCTCGACAGGGTGGAACACTGAAGCTTTCTTT. Its translation: CASSSTGWNTEAFF.

The rearrangement uses TRBV4-3 and TRBJ2-1; tentative D call: TRBD1 (5 bases). This CDR3 region has 19 residues. Germline values: CDR1 LGHNA, CDR2 YSLEER. V was clipped by 0 bases and J by 1 base, with 19 bases between them. The CDR3 region has the DNA TGCGCCAGCAGCCAAGATCGGGTATGGAGCGCAGGGTCCTACAATGAGCAGTTCTTC. Protein product: CASSQDRVWSAGSYNEQFF.

The chain uses TRBV5-6 and TRBJ1-2; D is ambiguous. Germline loops: CDR1 SGHDT, CDR2 YYEEEE. The CDR3 has 12 residues. Trimming took off 3 bases at V and 6 bases at J, with 9 bases between the two ends. The CDR3 DNA follows: TGTGCCAGCAGCTCCCCGAATAATGGCTACACCTTC. It yields the protein CASSSPNNGYTF.

The J gene is TRBJ2-1, the V gene TRBV28, with 10 bases that match TRBD2. The CDR3 covers 14 residues. Germline V gene lookup returns CDR1 MDHEN and CDR2 SYDVKM. With 7 bases clipped from V and 8 bases from J, the junction kept 8 bases outside the gene matches. The CDR3 here is CASNPSGSIYEQFF. For the CDR3, the DNA is TGTGCCAGCAATCCTAGCGGGAGTATTTATGAGCAGTTCTTC.

The rearrangement joins TRBV2 to TRBJ1-2, with a tentative D call TRBD1 (6 bases). Germline V gives CDR1 SNHLY, CDR2 FYNNEI. The CDR3 totals 14 residues. Trimming pared 4 bases from V and 8 bases from J, leaving 17 bases between. The CDR3 nucleotides read TGTGCCAGCAGTGGGACAGCCTCGAGAATAGGCTACACCTTC. It encodes CASSGTASRIGYTF.

This chain joins TRBV5-1 and TRBJ1-1; D unresolved. The CDR3 is 16 amino acids. V dropped 0 bases and J dropped 0 bases, with 12 bases sitting between them. Germline CDR1 SGHRS, CDR2 YFSETQ. CDR3 protein: CASSLARNQMNTEAFF. CDR3 in DNA: TGCGCCAGCAGCTTGGCCCGGAACCAGATGAACACTGAAGCTTTCTTT.

V usage is TRBV6-1 and J usage is TRBJ1-4, with a weak D call TRBD1 (5 bases). The V end lost 8 bases, the J end lost 8 bases, and 15 bases lay between the germline ends. The V gene's germline CDR1 is MNHNS and CDR2 SASEGT. This CDR3 comprises 13 residues. The DNA of the CDR3 is TGTGCCAGCGGCAGGGCCGTGGAGGAAAAACTGTTTTTT. It codes for CASGRAVEEKLFF.

Note on this clone: Other DNA sequences in the same sample also yield this CDR3. The chain couples TRBV9 to TRBJ2-1, with 10 bases aligning to TRBD2. Germline V gene data show CDR1 as SGDLS and CDR2 as YYNGEE. The J segment lost 3 bases and the V segment lost 4 bases, leaving 4 bases of the junction unmatched. This CDR3 is 15 amino acids long. The CDR3 here is CASSSRTSGYNEQFF. Written as DNA, the CDR3 is TGTGCCAGCAGCAGTCGGACTAGCGGCTACAATGAGCAGTTCTTC. The full variable domain, in which reference TRBV9 and TRBJ2-1 provide the parts outside the CDR3, is DSGVTQTPKHLITATGQRVTLRCSPRSGDLSVYWYQQSLDQGLQFLIQYYNGEERAKGNILERFSAQQFPDLHSELNLSSLELGDSALYFCASSSRTSGYNEQFFGPGTRLTVL.

This sequence joins TRBV19 and TRBJ2-1; D not certain. Germline CDR1 reads LNHDA; CDR2 reads SQIVND (reference sequence). This CDR3 is 12 amino acids long. V was trimmed by 2 bases and J by 7 bases, leaving 6 bases between them. CDR3 sequence: CASSIRGNEQFF. CDR3 nucleotide sequence: TGTGCCAGTAGTATACGTGGAAATGAGCAGTTCTTC.

V gene TRBV9 combines with J gene TRBJ2-7, with 7 bases that match TRBD1. The CDR3 runs to 15 residues. CDR1 and CDR2 (germline): SGDLS, YYNGEE. The ends lost 4 bases at V and 2 bases at J; junction bases unmatched: 9. For the CDR3, the DNA is TGTGCCAGCAGCCCACGGACAGGATTGACCTACGAGCAGTACTTC. This translates into CASSPRTGLTYEQYF.

The sample holds one count of this clone. Here the CDR3 reads CASSLWGPMNTEAFF. CDR3 coding DNA: TGCGCCAGCAGCTTGTGGGGGCCCATGAACACTGAAGCTTTCTTT. This sequence joins TRBV5-1 and TRBJ1-1; a weak D match, TRBD1 (6 bases). The CDR3 sequence is 15 residues long. The V end lost 1 base, the J end lost 0 bases, and 10 bases lay between the germline ends. Germline values: CDR1 SGHRS, CDR2 YFSETQ.

The chain couples TRBV6-1 to TRBJ1-1; TRBD1 is a possible D gene (6 bases). The CDR3 covers 13 residues. Germline V gene data show CDR1 as MNHNS and CDR2 as SASEGT. The V end was cut by 2 bases, the J end by 10 bases, with 14 bases between. In DNA, the CDR3 is TGTGCCAGCAGTGAAAGGGGGGACATCGGAGCTTTCTTT. This codes for CASSERGDIGAFF.

This clone was picked up one time. The V and J genes are TRBV19 and TRBJ1-2; 9 bases align to TRBD1. CDR3 length: 16 amino acids. Germline values: CDR1 LNHDA, CDR2 SQIVND (reference sequence). J was trimmed by 4 bases and V by 3 bases; bases with no gene match: 9. This chain's CDR3 is CASSILAQGAAYGYTF. In DNA form, the CDR3 reads TGTGCCAGTAGTATCCTCGCACAGGGGGCGGCCTATGGCTACACCTTC. Based on the CDR3 plus reference TRBV19 and TRBJ1-2, the full variable domain is DGGITQSPKYLFRKEGQNVTLSCEQNLNHDAMYWYRQDPGQGLRLIYYSQIVNDFQKGDIAEGYSVSREKKESFPLTVTSAQKNPTAFYLCASSILAQGAAYGYTFGSGTRLTVV.

The chain employs TRBV2 and TRBJ1-2; D might be TRBD1 (5 bases). The CDR3 runs 14 residues. From germline, CDR1 is SNHLY and CDR2 FYNNEI. Trimming took off 6 bases at V and 4 bases at J, with 15 bases between the two ends. This chain's CDR3 is CASSQTKGTYGYTF. The CDR3 region has the DNA TGTGCCAGCAGCCAGACCAAGGGGACCTATGGCTACACCTTC. The whole variable domain, remainder taken from reference TRBV2 and TRBJ1-2, is EPEVTQTPSHQVTQMGQEVILRCVPISNHLYFYWYRQILGQKVEFLVSFYNNEISEKSEIFDDQFSVERPDGSNFTLKIRSTKLEDSAMYFCASSQTKGTYGYTFGSGTRLTVV.

The chain uses TRBV10-3 and TRBJ2-5, with TRBD1 matching 9 bases. V was pared by 9 bases and J by 2 bases, with 16 bases of the junction left unmatched. In germline, CDR1 is ENHRY, CDR2 SYGVKD. The CDR3 runs 17 residues. DNA for the CDR3: TGTGCCATAACCAAACCCGGGACAGGGTTTATGCAAGAGACCCAGTACTTC. This translates into CAITKPGTGFMQETQYF.

V gene TRBV27 combines with J gene TRBJ2-1; 7 nucleotides align to TRBD2. The V and J ends lost 5 bases and 9 bases, in that order; junction bases with no gene match: 13. Germline V CDR1 and CDR2: MNHEY, SMNVEV (reference sequence). The CDR3 sequence is 15 residues long. CDR3: CASSAIAGPGGEQFF. The CDR3 nucleotides are TGTGCCAGCAGTGCCATAGCGGGCCCAGGCGGTGAGCAGTTCTTC.

The chain combines TRBV10-2 with TRBJ2-2; 8 bases fit TRBD2. Germline CDR1 WSHSY, CDR2 SAAADI. Unmatched junction bases numbered 12, after V lost 6 bases and J lost 0 bases. This CDR3 contains 18 residues. CDR3 coding DNA: TGCGCCAGCAGCGCGGGGGGCTCGTGGGAGGCGAACACCGGGGAGCTGTTTTTT. Translated, it gives CASSAGGSWEANTGELFF.

The chain has TRBV29-1 and TRBJ2-5; 8 bases are a match to TRBD2. The germline CDR1 and CDR2 sequences are SQVTM and ANQGSEA. The CDR3 is 16 residues long. Trimming removed 6 bases from V and 2 bases from J; junction bases left unmatched: 14. This CDR3 reads CSVSQLTSGSQETQYF. For the CDR3, the DNA is TGCAGCGTCTCTCAACTCACTAGCGGTTCTCAAGAGACCCAGTACTTC.

V and J are TRBV2 and TRBJ2-7; D may correspond to TRBD1 or TRBD2 (5 bases each). This CDR3 is built from 13 residues. Germline V gives CDR1 SNHLY, CDR2 FYNNEI. V was shortened by 11 bases and J by 3 bases, with 17 bases between the two germline ends. CDR3 sequence (DNA): TGTGCCTCCTACCGGGACGTTGACTACGAGCAGTACTTC. Encoded protein: CASYRDVDYEQYF.

The rearrangement links TRBV25-1 to TRBJ2-3; D unresolved. The CDR3 length is 15 residues. The germline V and J ends were trimmed by 2 bases and 0 bases, with 9 bases remaining between them. CDR1 MGHDK and CDR2 SYGVNS come from the germline V gene. The CDR3 sequence: CASSEERPSTDTQYF. Here the CDR3 DNA reads TGTGCCAGCAGTGAAGAGAGACCGAGCACAGATACGCAGTATTTT.